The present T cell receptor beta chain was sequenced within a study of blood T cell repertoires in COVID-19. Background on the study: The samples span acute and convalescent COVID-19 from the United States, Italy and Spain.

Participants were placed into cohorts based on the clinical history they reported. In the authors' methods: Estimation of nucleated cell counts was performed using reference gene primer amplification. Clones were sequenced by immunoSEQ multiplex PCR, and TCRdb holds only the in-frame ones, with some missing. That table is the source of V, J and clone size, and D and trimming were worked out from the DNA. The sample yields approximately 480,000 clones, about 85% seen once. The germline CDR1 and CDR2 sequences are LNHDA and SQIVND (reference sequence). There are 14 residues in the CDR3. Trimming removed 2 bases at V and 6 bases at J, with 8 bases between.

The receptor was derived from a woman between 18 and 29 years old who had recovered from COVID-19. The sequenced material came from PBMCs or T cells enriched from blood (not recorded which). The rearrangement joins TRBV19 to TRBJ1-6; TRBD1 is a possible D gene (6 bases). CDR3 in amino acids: CASSIIGGNSPLHF. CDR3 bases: TGTGCCAGTAGTATAATAGGGGGTAATTCACCCCTCCACTTT.